Listed here are 23 T cell receptor beta chains from one sample, sequenced in a study of glioma-infiltrating T cells. Using RNA template, CDR3s of TCR alpha and beta were amplified with iRepertoire arm-PCR. TCRdb reprocessed the multiplex PCR reads via MiXCR and lists one record per CDR3 protein. The table has around 130,000 distinct CDR3 sequences, 24% seen once; the top ten hold under 35%. The sample comprised glioma tissue, nonneoplastic brain tissue, or PBMCs (not recorded which). These receptors all stem from a human donor with low-grade glioma or glioblastoma, undergoing nonglioma brain surgery, or in good health (not recorded which).

As to this clonotype: This is likely a read error, given that the CDR3 carries no conserved phenylalanine or tryptophan at its end. This rearrangement joins TRBV20-1 to TRBJ1-3, with D uncertain. Germline CDR1 DFQATT, CDR2 SNEGSKA (reference sequence). Trimming removed 6 bases from V and 0 bases from J, with 12 bases in between. The length of the CDR3 is 14 residues. The CDR3 region has the DNA TGCAGTGCCTGCCCACCCAGCTCTGGAAACACCATATATTCT. This encodes CSACPPSSGNTIYS.

The table lists this clonotype with a few counts. This chain connects TRBV12-3 or TRBV12-4 to TRBJ1-4, with D tentatively TRBD1 (6 bases). V was trimmed by 8 bases and J by 7 bases, leaving 20 bases between them. The CDR3 is 15 residues long. The CDR3 DNA sequence: TGTGCCAGCCGCCCAAACAGGGCCGGTGGTGAAAAACTGTTTTTT. It translates to CASRPNRAGGEKLFF.

This clonotype occurred a few times. The chain couples TRBV20-1 to TRBJ1-5; D is unresolved. Trimming took off 0 bases at V and 9 bases at J, with 9 bases between the two ends. Germline V lookup: CDR1 DFQATT, CDR2 SNEGSKA (reference sequence). The CDR3 is 12 amino acids. This chain's CDR3 is CSARDHSGPQHF. The CDR3, as DNA: TGCAGTGCTAGAGACCACTCCGGGCCCCAGCATTTT.

This clonotype showed up just a few times. The chain combines TRBV4-1 with TRBJ1-2, with D possibly being TRBD1 (6 bases). CDR3 length: 15 amino acids. Germline assignment: CDR1 MGHRA and CDR2 YSYEKL. V was cut by 4 bases and J by 3 bases, with 15 bases left in between. The CDR3 here is CASSPRAGAYYGYTF. DNA for the CDR3: TGCGCCAGCAGCCCGCGGGCGGGGGCTTACTATGGCTACACCTTC.

This clonotype was detected a few times. The chain carries TRBV28 and TRBJ2-3; 12 bases fit TRBD2. Germline values: CDR1 MDHEN, CDR2 SYDVKM. The CDR3 has 17 amino acids. V gave up 6 bases and J gave up 6 bases; unmatched junction bases: 13. CDR3 DNA: TGTGCCAGCAGACTCCCACCGGGACTAGCGGGTGGTGATACGCAGTATTTT. Translated: CASRLPPGLAGGDTQYF.

This clonotype was detected only a few times. The chain couples TRBV14 to TRBJ2-7; D not resolved. The V gene lost 6 bases and the J gene lost 4 bases, with 13 bases spanning the gap. CDR3 length: 13 amino acids. The V gene's germline CDR1 is SGHDN and CDR2 FVKESK. CDR3 region: CASSQSQGYEQYV. The CDR3, as DNA: TGTGCCAGCAGTCAATCCCAAGGTTACGAGCAGTACGTC.

This clonotype was found many times. The CDR3 here is CASSSQGGGQYNEQFF. CDR3 DNA: TGTGCCAGCAGCTCCCAAGGCGGGGGCCAGTACAATGAGCAGTTCTTC. V and J are TRBV6-1 and TRBJ2-1; perhaps TRBD2 as D (7 bases). V dropped 6 bases and J dropped 4 bases, with 19 bases sitting between them. Germline CDR1 reads MNHNS; CDR2 reads SASEGT. This CDR3 is built from 16 residues.

The chain employs TRBV18 and TRBJ1-5; weak D call: TRBD1 (6 bases). CDR1 and CDR2 from the germline V gene are KGHSH and LQKENI. V was trimmed by 5 bases and J by 7 bases, leaving 15 bases between them. The CDR3 covers 14 residues. The CDR3, as DNA: TGTGCCAGCTCATTACGGGGGCCGGGACAGCCCCAGCATTTT. Translated: CASSLRGPGQPQHF.

As to this clonotype: The junction does not match germline at one end; this may be a read error. The chain employs TRBV12-3 or TRBV12-4 and TRBJ2-5; D is ambiguous. The CDR3 contains 13 residues. The CDR3 region is CASSLAGQGTQYF. CDR3 DNA sequence: TGTGCCAGCAGTTTAGCAGGGCAAGGGACCCAGTACTTC.

This clonotype was seen a few times. The chain joins TRBV24-1 to TRBJ2-6, with D possibly being TRBD1 (6 bases). This CDR3 contains 14 residues. CDR1 is KGHDR, CDR2 SFDVKD, per germline. V lost 4 bases to trimming and J lost 12 bases, with 15 bases between them. DNA for the CDR3: TGTGCCACCAGTGAGGGACACCAACGGGCCGTCCTGACTTTC. Encoded protein: CATSEGHQRAVLTF.

Concerning this clonotype: A much larger clonotype is one base distant, so this may be a read error. The rearrangement uses TRBV28 and TRBJ1-1; TRBD1 might be the D (5 bases). Germline lookup yields CDR1 MDHEN and CDR2 SYDVKM. The CDR3 extends over 14 amino acids. The chain's CDR3 is CAGSLGVLRTEAFF. The CDR3 DNA sequence: TGTGCCGGCAGTTTGGGGGTTCTACGCACTGAAGCTTTCTTT.

This clonotype was observed a few times. This chain uses TRBV12-3 or TRBV12-4 with TRBJ2-3, with 7 positions matching TRBD1. J lost 2 bases, V lost 3 bases, and 5 bases had no gene match. The CDR3 covers 15 residues. The CDR3 is CASSFRQGTTDTQYF. CDR3 nucleotide sequence: TGTGCCAGCAGTTTTAGACAGGGAACCACAGATACGCAGTATTTT.

As to this clonotype: A read error is possible here, since a much larger clone lies one base away. V usage is TRBV28 and J usage is TRBJ1-1; unclear D gene. The CDR3 is 12 amino acids. Germline-derived CDR1 and CDR2 are MDHEN and SYDVKM. The CDR3 sequence: CAISSGGNEAFF. The CDR3 nucleotides are TGTGCCATCAGTTCGGGAGGGAATGAAGCTTTCTTT.

As to this clonotype: It may be a read error: a sequence one base away is much more abundant. This rearrangement joins TRBV20-1 to TRBJ1-2, with 12 bases fitting TRBD1. The germline CDR1 and CDR2 sequences are DFQATT and SNEGSKA (reference sequence). The CDR3 loop spans 13 amino acids. For the CDR3, the DNA is TGCAGTGCCGGGACAGGGGGCAACTATGGCTACAACTTC. It is translated as CSAGTGGNYGYNF.

This clonotype was observed at least ten times. CDR3 amino acids: CASSRGRTTHNEQFF. CDR3 nucleotide sequence: TGTGCCAGCAGCCGGGGGCGGACTACCCACAATGAGCAGTTCTTC. The V call is TRBV3-1, the J call TRBJ2-1, with D tentatively TRBD1 or TRBD2 (6 bases each). The CDR3 totals 15 residues. Germline V CDR1 and CDR2: LGHDT, YNNKEL (reference sequence). V lost 4 bases to trimming and J lost 5 bases, with 15 bases between them.

Ten or more counts support this clonotype. This chain joins TRBV20-1 and TRBJ2-5; D is uncertain. The germline V gene has CDR1 DFQATT and CDR2 SNEGSKA (reference sequence). The CDR3 spans 11 residues. The V gene lost 3 bases and the J gene lost 4 bases, with 6 bases spanning the gap. The CDR3 nucleotides read TGCAGTGCTAGTCAGCGAGAGACCCAGTACTTC. Translating it yields CSASQRETQYF.

This chain uses TRBV7-8 with TRBJ2-3; 8 bases match TRBD2. This CDR3 spans 14 amino acids. Germline assignment: CDR1 SGHVS and CDR2 FQNEAQ. Trimming removed 7 bases from V and 3 bases from J; junction bases left unmatched: 6. Written as DNA, the CDR3 is TGTGCCAGCACACCGGGGGGGAGTACAGATACGCAGTATTTT. Its translation is CASTPGGSTDTQYF.

This clonotype has a count of ten or more. CDR3 loop: CASSLEPGGALGGAFF. CDR3 DNA sequence: TGTGCCAGCAGCTTAGAGCCCGGGGGCGCCCTTGGAGGAGCTTTCTTT. The chain has TRBV7-2 and TRBJ1-1, with a possible D match to TRBD1 (6 bases). The CDR3 covers 16 residues. Germline V CDR1 and CDR2: SGHTA, FQGNSA. The V end was cut by 1 base, the J end by 10 bases, with 22 bases between.

The chain uses TRBV2 and TRBJ1-6; 8 bases match TRBD1. V trimming: 7 bases; J trimming: 6 bases; junction bases outside the gene matches: 8. The CDR3 extends over 15 amino acids. The germline V gene has CDR1 SNHLY and CDR2 FYNNEI. The CDR3 DNA reads as TGTGCCAGCACCCAGACCACAGGGGGTAATTCACCCCTCCACTTT. It codes for CASTQTTGGNSPLHF.

As concerns this clonotype: The germline gene is not matched at one end of the junction; a read error may be the cause. The chain is built from TRBV29-1 and TRBJ1-2; 7 nucleotides align to TRBD1. The CDR3 length is 13 residues. Germline assignment: CDR1 SQVTM and CDR2 ANQGSEA. The CDR3 is CSVDYDRVYDYTF. CDR3 DNA: TGCAGCGTTGACTACGACAGGGTCTATGACTACACCTTC.

The table lists this clonotype with many counts. V and J are TRBV20-1 and TRBJ2-3, with a tentative D call TRBD1 (6 bases). The CDR3 has 14 residues. V shed 6 bases and J shed 0 bases, with 13 bases lying between them. The germline gives CDR1 DFQATT, CDR2 SNEGSKA (reference sequence). The CDR3 nucleotides read TGCAGTGCCCCGGGAAGGGGGAGCACAGATACGCAGTATTTT. This translates into CSAPGRGSTDTQYF.

In its sample, this clonotype was seen a few times. V usage is TRBV18 and J usage is TRBJ1-1; D might be TRBD1 (5 bases). The CDR3 extends over 14 amino acids. V was pared by 2 bases and J by 1 base, with 8 bases between. Germline assignment: CDR1 KGHSH and CDR2 LQKENI. The CDR3 bases are TGTGCCAGCTCACCAGGGAGGGGGAACACTGAAGCTTTCTTT. It is translated as CASSPGRGNTEAFF.

This clonotype was seen many times. The J gene is TRBJ1-6, the V gene TRBV3-1, with D hard to call. Per the germline V gene, CDR1 is LGHDT and CDR2 is YNNKEL (reference sequence). The CDR3 length is 15 residues. V shed 4 bases and J shed 9 bases, with 16 bases lying between them. CDR3 amino acids: CASSPTLTLSSPLHF. The CDR3 coding sequence is TGTGCCAGCAGCCCGACCCTCACCCTCTCTTCACCCCTCCACTTT. Full variable domain (remainder filled in from reference TRBV3-1 and TRBJ1-6): DTAVSQTPKYLVTQMGNDKSIKCEQNLGHDTMYWYKQDSKKFLKIMFSYNNKELIINETVPNRFSPKSPDKAHLNLHINSLELGDSAVYFCASSPTLTLSSPLHFGNGTRLTVT.